What follows are 4 T cell receptor beta chains derived from one specimen sequenced in a study of CD8 T cells in Susac syndrome. Reverse transcription of roughly 0.5 to 1 ug RNA was carried out with random hexamers. TCRdb re-analysed the immunoSEQ multiplex PCR reads in MiXCR, keeping a single row per CDR3 protein. The sample has under 150,000 distinct CDR3 sequences, 95% seen once. The specimen sequenced was CD4+ T cells from PBMCs. Receptor source: a human donor with Susac syndrome.

As to this clonotype: A junction boundary mismatches the germline segment, possibly from a read error. The chain combines TRBV27 with TRBJ2-7; D is perhaps TRBD1 or TRBD2 (5 bases each). The V gene's germline CDR1 is MNHEY and CDR2 SMNVEV (reference sequence). This CDR3 comprises 10 residues. The CDR3 DNA follows: TGTGCCAGCAGTTTACCTGATGGGGGCTTC. This codes for CASSLPDGGF.

The V call is TRBV4-1, the J call TRBJ1-2, with D maybe TRBD1 (6 bases). From germline, CDR1 is MGHRA and CDR2 YSYEKL. The CDR3 spans 14 residues. V lost 4 bases, J lost 8 bases, and 17 bases lay in between. The CDR3 region is CASSLDRNVRGYTF. Written as DNA, the CDR3 is TGCGCCAGCAGCCTCGACAGGAACGTGAGGGGCTACACCTTC.

The chain is built from TRBV13 and TRBJ2-2, with D perhaps TRBD1 (6 bases). Germline V gene lookup returns CDR1 PRHDT and CDR2 FYEKMQ (reference sequence). CDR3 length: 18 amino acids. The germline V and J ends were trimmed by 2 bases and 1 base, with 17 bases remaining between them. The CDR3 protein is CASSLRSTGTRNTGELFF. The CDR3 bases are TGTGCCAGCAGCTTACGGTCAACCGGGACAAGGAACACCGGGGAGCTGTTTTTT.

The V gene is TRBV25-1, the J gene TRBJ1-2; weak D call: TRBD1 (6 bases). V lost 3 bases and J 4 bases, leaving 15 bases between the germline ends. The CDR3 runs 15 residues. CDR1 and CDR2 from the germline V gene are MGHDK and SYGVNS. Here the CDR3 reads CASSDLQGDGYGYTF. For the CDR3, the DNA is TGTGCCAGCAGTGATCTACAGGGAGACGGCTATGGCTACACCTTC.